This T cell receptor (beta chain) was captured by sequencing in a study of T cells in Graves' hyperthyroidism and ophthalmopathy. Patients between 18 and 65 years old had hyperthyroidism, newly diagnosed and lasting under 2 months. This CDR3 contains 12 residues. CDR1 is SNHLY and CDR2 is FYNNEI in the germline V gene. V shed 7 bases and J shed 2 bases, with 9 bases lying between them. TCR beta CDR3 region amplification was performed from RNA transcripts. The HTBI set primed first-round TCR CDR3 RT-PCR. TCRdb independently ran MiXCR on the multiplex PCR reads; one entry per CDR3 protein. This sample has a few hundred thousand distinct CDR3 sequences, with 21% found just once.

Source material: blood. This clonotype was sampled from a woman between 50 and 59 years old with Graves' hyperthyroidism. The rearrangement uses TRBV2 and TRBJ2-7; D is unresolved. CDR3 in DNA: TGTGCCAGCACCCAGGAGACCTACGAGCAGTACTTC. It codes for CASTQETYEQYF.